These T cell receptor beta chains were read from a single sample in a study of technical replicates of blood from several donors. Some clones are missing from TCRdb's copy, which holds only in-frame ones; the method was immunoSEQ multiplex PCR. The sample includes 80,000 or so clones, around 95% of them seen just once. Source material: T cells isolated from PBMCs. Source of these receptors: a human donor in good health. Both conserved end residues are part of each CDR3.

TRBV18	13	TRBJ1-3	CASSELLEDTIYF
TRBV30	14	TRBJ1-5	CAWTTGSPGQPQHF
TRBV13	13	TRBJ2-7	CASSGRHSYEQYF
TRBV6-6	15	TRBJ1-1	CASSDPGQRETEAFF
TRBV30	13	TRBJ1-2	CAWSVARELGYTF
TRBV6-6	12	TRBJ2-1	CASSYNGDEQFF
TRBV4-1	17	TRBJ2-1	CASSQAGSGSIYNEQFF
TRBV4-1	16	TRBJ2-1	CASSQEQVSSYNEQFF
TRBV5-4	16	TRBJ2-5	CASSLTSGRAQETQYF
TRBV6-5	15	TRBJ1-1	CASSYSKSGHTEAFF
TRBV12-2	17	TRBJ2-2	CASRLGRGAGEAGELFF
TRBV9	17	TRBJ2-5	CASSLGGASGYKETQYF
TRBV5-6	13	TRBJ2-5	CASKEQGYETQYF
TRBV27	11	TRBJ1-2	CASSDSYGYTF
TRBV4-3	12	TRBJ2-1	CASSQEAGEQFF
TRBV4-2	15	TRBJ1-5	CASSQVLGSGQPQHF
TRBV27	13	TRBJ2-1	CASSLSRGNEQFF
TRBV25-1	14	TRBJ1-1	CASSEPDGDTEAFF